A selection of T cell receptor beta chains follows, all from one sample in a study of shared clonotypes between healthy human individuals. The assay was immunoSEQ multiplex PCR, and TCRdb's table has in-frame clones only and misses some. The table lists around 610,000 clones, about 96% of them singletons. Sequencing used naive CD8+ T cells sorted from blood. The origin of the receptors is a woman under 40 in good health. Both conserved end residues are part of each CDR3. The order of the fields is clone size, D gene, V gene, J gene, CDR3 DNA, CDR3 protein. The D gene is left open where the match is weak. Some rows have no size entry. The others give once, few or many, or a class for an expanded clone.

abundance: .; d_gene: .; v_gene: TRBV11-2; j_gene: TRBJ2-2; CDR3nt: TGTGCCAGCAGCTTATCTGGCTGGGCGGACACCGGGGAGCTGTTTTTT; CDR3aa: CASSLSGWADTGELFF
abundance: .; d_gene: .; v_gene: TRBV10-1; j_gene: TRBJ2-5; CDR3nt: TGCGCCAGCAGTGAGTACCAGGCGGAGACCCAGTACTTC; CDR3aa: CASSEYQAETQYF
abundance: .; d_gene: .; v_gene: TRBV28; j_gene: TRBJ1-5; CDR3nt: TGTGCCAGCAGTTGGGGGGGGATCCATCAGCCCCAGCATTTT; CDR3aa: CASSWGGIHQPQHF
abundance: .; d_gene: .; v_gene: TRBV28; j_gene: TRBJ2-7; CDR3nt: TGTGCCAGCAGTCCCTCCGGGGGCGCGGGGTCCTACGAGCAGTACTTC; CDR3aa: CASSPSGGAGSYEQYF
abundance: .; d_gene: TRBD1; v_gene: TRBV19; j_gene: TRBJ1-5; CDR3nt: TGTGCCAGTAGTAAGGGGGGACAGGTTTTTCGGCCCCAGCATTTT; CDR3aa: CASSKGGQVFRPQHF
abundance: .; d_gene: TRBD1; v_gene: TRBV28; j_gene: TRBJ1-5; CDR3nt: TGTGCCAGCAGCCGGGACAGGGTTGTCGGTGGCAATCAGCCCCAGCATTTT; CDR3aa: CASSRDRVVGGNQPQHF
abundance: .; d_gene: .; v_gene: TRBV29-1; j_gene: TRBJ2-7; CDR3nt: TGCAGCGTTCTGAACCCGAGCTACGAGCAGTACTTC; CDR3aa: CSVLNPSYEQYF
abundance: .; d_gene: .; v_gene: TRBV5-6; j_gene: TRBJ2-3; CDR3nt: TGTGCCAGCAGCCTGTTGACTAGTTCGGATACGCAGTATTTT; CDR3aa: CASSLLTSSDTQYF
abundance: .; d_gene: .; v_gene: TRBV29-1; j_gene: TRBJ2-2; CDR3nt: TGCAGCGTTGCCGCAGAGTTCACCGGGGAGCTGTTTTTT; CDR3aa: CSVAAEFTGELFF
abundance: .; d_gene: .; v_gene: TRBV27; j_gene: TRBJ1-1; CDR3nt: TGTGCCAGCAGGCAACCCACAGGGTCTGAAGCTTTCTTT; CDR3aa: CASRQPTGSEAFF
abundance: .; d_gene: .; v_gene: TRBV7-6; j_gene: TRBJ2-1; CDR3nt: TGTGCCAGCAGCTCCATGGACTATGGCACCTACAATGAGCAGTTCTTC; CDR3aa: CASSSMDYGTYNEQFF
abundance: .; d_gene: TRBD1; v_gene: TRBV27; j_gene: TRBJ2-3; CDR3nt: TGTGCCAGCAGTTTAACCGGGACAGGGGGGGATACGCAGTATTTT; CDR3aa: CASSLTGTGGDTQYF
abundance: .; d_gene: TRBD2; v_gene: TRBV27; j_gene: TRBJ2-5; CDR3nt: TGTGCCAGCGGTATCTGGGAGCGGGATGGGGAGACCCAGTACTTC; CDR3aa: CASGIWERDGETQYF
abundance: .; d_gene: TRBD2; v_gene: TRBV4-1; j_gene: TRBJ2-5; CDR3nt: TGCGCCAGCAGCGGGGCGGGGGTCCAGTACTTC; CDR3aa: CASSGAGVQYF
abundance: .; d_gene: TRBD1; v_gene: TRBV27; j_gene: TRBJ2-2; CDR3nt: TGTGCCAGCAGTTTGCAGGGGGCAGATACCGGGGAGCTGTTTTTT; CDR3aa: CASSLQGADTGELFF
abundance: .; d_gene: .; v_gene: TRBV14; j_gene: TRBJ2-7; CDR3nt: TGTGCCAGCAGACGAAGTGGCTCCTACGAGCAGTACTTC; CDR3aa: CASRRSGSYEQYF
abundance: .; d_gene: .; v_gene: TRBV4-1; j_gene: TRBJ1-2; CDR3nt: TGCGCCAGCAGCCAAGATCCAAGGGGCGGGGATGGCTACACCTTC; CDR3aa: CASSQDPRGGDGYTF
abundance: .; d_gene: TRBD1; v_gene: TRBV13; j_gene: TRBJ1-2; CDR3nt: TGTGCCAGCAGCGGGGACAGCGACGTTGGCTATGGCTACACCTTC; CDR3aa: CASSGDSDVGYGYTF
abundance: once; d_gene: TRBD2; v_gene: TRBV6-1; j_gene: TRBJ2-4; CDR3nt: TGTGCCAGCAGTGATCTCCTAGCGGGAGCCAAAAACATTCAGTACTTC; CDR3aa: CASSDLLAGAKNIQYF
abundance: .; d_gene: .; v_gene: TRBV9; j_gene: TRBJ2-7; CDR3nt: TGTGCCAGCAGCGTAGCAGCGAAAAGCTCCTACGAGCAGTACTTC; CDR3aa: CASSVAAKSSYEQYF
abundance: .; d_gene: TRBD2; v_gene: TRBV27; j_gene: TRBJ2-1; CDR3nt: TGTGCCAGCAGTCTCGTACTAGCGGGAGGTGTCAATGAGCAGTTCTTC; CDR3aa: CASSLVLAGGVNEQFF
abundance: .; d_gene: .; v_gene: TRBV27; j_gene: TRBJ2-7; CDR3nt: TGTGCCAGCAGTGGCGGCAGTTTTGGGGAGCAGTACTTC; CDR3aa: CASSGGSFGEQYF
abundance: .; d_gene: TRBD2; v_gene: TRBV7-8; j_gene: TRBJ2-7; CDR3nt: TGTGCCAGCAGCTGGTCTAGCGGGGGTTACGAGCAGTACTTC; CDR3aa: CASSWSSGGYEQYF
abundance: .; d_gene: .; v_gene: TRBV7-2; j_gene: TRBJ2-3; CDR3nt: TGTGCCAGCAGCTGGGGGAGGAGGGATACGCAGTATTTT; CDR3aa: CASSWGRRDTQYF
abundance: .; d_gene: TRBD2; v_gene: TRBV29-1; j_gene: TRBJ2-7; CDR3nt: TGCAGCGTTCTTCCTAGCGGGAGTTCGTACGAGCAGTACTTC; CDR3aa: CSVLPSGSSYEQYF
abundance: .; d_gene: TRBD1; v_gene: TRBV6-4; j_gene: TRBJ1-5; CDR3nt: TGTGCCAGCTTGACAGGGAATTTTCAGCCCCAGCATTTT; CDR3aa: CASLTGNFQPQHF
abundance: .; d_gene: TRBD2; v_gene: TRBV5-4; j_gene: TRBJ2-5; CDR3nt: TGTGCCAGCAGCTTGCCGGGGGGATACTACCAAGAGACCCAGTACTTC; CDR3aa: CASSLPGGYYQETQYF
abundance: .; d_gene: .; v_gene: TRBV5-1; j_gene: TRBJ2-7; CDR3nt: TGCGCCAGCAGCTTTAGGGGAGATTCCTACGAGCAGTACTTC; CDR3aa: CASSFRGDSYEQYF
abundance: .; d_gene: .; v_gene: TRBV7-6; j_gene: TRBJ2-1; CDR3nt: TGTGCCAGCAGCTTAAGCCCCCTAAGTGAGCAGTTCTTC; CDR3aa: CASSLSPLSEQFF
abundance: .; d_gene: .; v_gene: TRBV27; j_gene: TRBJ1-1; CDR3nt: TGTGCCAGCAGTTCAGCCATGAACACTGAAGCTTTCTTT; CDR3aa: CASSSAMNTEAFF
abundance: .; d_gene: TRBD1; v_gene: TRBV19; j_gene: TRBJ2-7; CDR3nt: TGTGCCAGTAGTATCCGGACAGGGAGCAGCTCCTACGAGCAGTACTTC; CDR3aa: CASSIRTGSSSYEQYF
abundance: .; d_gene: .; v_gene: TRBV28; j_gene: TRBJ2-5; CDR3nt: TGTGCCAGCAGCCCGCAGGGGGGAGAGACCCAGTACTTC; CDR3aa: CASSPQGGETQYF
abundance: .; d_gene: .; v_gene: TRBV7-9; j_gene: TRBJ2-7; CDR3nt: TGTGCCAGCAACAATTTCGCCCAGGGGGGTAACGAGCAGTACTTC; CDR3aa: CASNNFAQGGNEQYF
abundance: .; d_gene: .; v_gene: TRBV5-5; j_gene: TRBJ2-7; CDR3nt: TGTGCCAGCAGCTTCGTATCGGACGCACCGATTGAACAGTACTTC; CDR3aa: CASSFVSDAPIEQYF
abundance: .; d_gene: TRBD1; v_gene: TRBV9; j_gene: TRBJ2-7; CDR3nt: TGTGCCAGCAGCGTTGGGGACAGGGGACACGAGCAGTACTTC; CDR3aa: CASSVGDRGHEQYF
abundance: .; d_gene: .; v_gene: TRBV10-2; j_gene: TRBJ2-6; CDR3nt: TGCGCCAGCAGTGAAGGGGTCGTCCTGACTTTC; CDR3aa: CASSEGVVLTF
abundance: .; d_gene: .; v_gene: TRBV5-6; j_gene: TRBJ2-2; CDR3nt: TGTGCCAGCAGCCCCGCGGGTGGGTCGGTCGGGGAGCTGTTTTTT; CDR3aa: CASSPAGGSVGELFF
abundance: .; d_gene: .; v_gene: TRBV20-1; j_gene: TRBJ1-1; CDR3nt: TGCAGCGCCCGGGGGAACACTGAAGCTTTCTTT; CDR3aa: CSARGNTEAFF
abundance: .; d_gene: .; v_gene: TRBV7-9; j_gene: TRBJ2-7; CDR3nt: TGTGCCAGCAGCTCCCCTCCTAACGAGCAGTACTTC; CDR3aa: CASSSPPNEQYF
abundance: .; d_gene: .; v_gene: TRBV7-2; j_gene: TRBJ1-1; CDR3nt: TGTGCCAGCAGCTTAGAGGCTTGGACAACTGAAGCTTTCTTT; CDR3aa: CASSLEAWTTEAFF